Below are 15 T cell receptor beta chains sequenced from a single sample in a study of cytomegalovirus exposure and HLA in healthy donors. PCR used 60 Vbeta primers and 13 Jbeta primers. Data came from immunoSEQ multiplex PCR; TCRdb stores just in-frame clones and leaves some out. The sample shows 160,000 or so clones, 70% to 85% of them seen only once. Sequenced material: PBMCs. These receptors originate from a man in his fifties in good health and CMV-seropositive.

The chain employs TRBV28 and TRBJ2-1, with TRBD1 matching over 12 bases. The CDR3 totals 18 residues. Germline loops: CDR1 MDHEN, CDR2 SYDVKM. The V gene end was trimmed by 6 bases and the J gene end by 7 bases; junction bases not matched to a gene: 16. CDR3 loop: CASSRGQGAIPALNEQFF. In nucleotides, the CDR3 is TGTGCCAGCAGCCGGGGACAGGGGGCTATCCCTGCTTTGAATGAGCAGTTCTTC. Combining the CDR3 with reference TRBV28 and TRBJ2-1 gives the whole variable domain DVKVTQSSRYLVKRTGEKVFLECVQDMDHENMFWYRQDPGLGLRLIYFSYDVKMKEKGDIPEGYSVSREKKERFSLILESASTNQTSMYLCASSRGQGAIPALNEQFFGPGTRLTVL.

The chain couples TRBV30 to TRBJ1-1; no firm D call. Germline values: CDR1 GTSNPN, CDR2 SVGIG (reference sequence). V dropped 1 base and J dropped 0 bases, with 6 bases sitting between them. The length of the CDR3 is 13 residues. The CDR3 loop reads CAWSAQMNTEAFF. CDR3 DNA sequence: TGTGCCTGGAGTGCTCAGATGAACACTGAAGCTTTCTTT.

V is TRBV4-1 and J is TRBJ2-7; no clear D gene. The CDR3 contains 15 residues. V was cut by 4 bases and J by 3 bases, with 16 bases left in between. CDR1 is MGHRA, CDR2 YSYEKL, per germline. CDR3 amino acids: CASSPSINSDYEQYF. The CDR3 nucleotides read TGCGCCAGCAGCCCTTCAATCAATAGTGACTACGAGCAGTACTTC.

The chain has TRBV4-1 and TRBJ2-3; D might be TRBD1 (7 bases). Germline V gene data show CDR1 as MGHRA and CDR2 as YSYEKL. The length of the CDR3 is 17 residues. Trimming pared 1 base from V and 4 bases from J, leaving 18 bases between. The DNA of the CDR3 is TGCGCCAGCAGCCAAGCCCAGGGGACAGAGCGGGCAGATACGCAGTATTTT. Translation gives CASSQAQGTERADTQYF.

The chain carries TRBV14 and TRBJ2-2; TRBD1 might be the D (6 bases). Per the germline V gene, CDR1 is SGHDN and CDR2 is FVKESK. This CDR3 has 16 residues. V was clipped by 2 bases and J by 5 bases, with 15 bases between them. CDR3 sequence (DNA): TGTGCCAGCAGCCAACATCCAGGGGAAGGTACCGGGGAGCTGTTTTTT. Its translation: CASSQHPGEGTGELFF.

The chain uses TRBV4-3 and TRBJ2-7, with D maybe TRBD2 (5 bases). The CDR3 length is 14 residues. V lost 0 bases and J lost 1, with 7 bases in between. Germline assignment: CDR1 LGHNA and CDR2 YSLEER. CDR3 loop: CASSQDGLSYEQYF. The CDR3 DNA is TGCGCCAGCAGCCAAGACGGACTTTCCTACGAGCAGTACTTC.

The V gene is TRBV7-2, the J gene TRBJ2-7; 10 bases match TRBD2. The length of the CDR3 is 15 residues. V was clipped by 5 bases and J by 4 bases; unmatched bases: 8. CDR1 and CDR2 from the germline V gene are SGHTA and FQGNSA. The CDR3 protein is CASSPTAGGPYEQYF. The CDR3 DNA sequence: TGTGCCAGCAGCCCCACAGCGGGGGGGCCTTACGAGCAGTACTTC. Variable domain in full (rest from reference TRBV7-2 and TRBJ2-7): GAGVSQSPSNKVTEKGKDVELRCDPISGHTALYWYRQSLGQGLEFLIYFQGNSAPDKSGLPSDRFSAERTGGSVSTLTIQRTQQEDSAVYLCASSPTAGGPYEQYFGPGTRLTVT.

The CDR3, as DNA: TGTGCCAGCAGAGGAGTAATCAATCAGCCCCAGCATTTT. As protein: CASRGVINQPQHF. The chain carries TRBV6-1 and TRBJ1-5; D uncertain. The CDR3 spans 13 residues. Germline V gene lookup returns CDR1 MNHNS and CDR2 SASEGT. V was pared by 6 bases and J by 3 bases, with 9 bases between.

The V call is TRBV6-6, the J call TRBJ1-2; 9 bases line up with TRBD1. The germline V gene encodes CDR1 MNHNY and CDR2 SVGAGI (reference sequence). This CDR3 region has 14 residues. The ends lost 2 bases at V and 2 bases at J; junction bases unmatched: 0. The CDR3 sequence is CASSYGQGNYGYTF. CDR3 sequence (DNA): TGTGCCAGCAGTTACGGACAGGGGAACTATGGCTACACCTTC.

A note on this clone: The same CDR3 is also encoded by other DNA sequences in this sample. CDR3 residues: CASSFPGVGYTF. CDR3 coding DNA: TGTGCCAGCAGCTTCCCAGGGGTTGGCTACACCTTC. The chain has TRBV11-2 and TRBJ1-2, with a possible D match to TRBD1 (6 bases). Germline CDR1 and CDR2: SGHAT and FQNNGV. This CDR3 is built from 12 residues. Trimming cost V 3 bases and J 7 bases, with 9 bases left between them. Supplemented by reference TRBV11-2 and TRBJ1-2, the full variable domain reads EAGVAQSPRYKIIEKRQSVAFWCNPISGHATLYWYQQILGQGPKLLIQFQNNGVVDDSQLPKDRFSAERLKGVDSTLKIQPAKLEDSAVYLCASSFPGVGYTFGSGTRLTVV.

This rearrangement joins TRBV5-1 to TRBJ2-7; 8 nucleotides line up with TRBD1. The CDR3 spans 14 residues. Germline-derived CDR1 and CDR2 are SGHRS and YFSETQ. The trim removed 0 bases at V and 8 bases at J, leaving 7 bases unmatched. This chain's CDR3 is CASSLEGTGRQQYF. The CDR3 DNA reads as TGCGCCAGCAGCTTGGAAGGGACAGGCCGGCAGCAGTACTTC.

The V call is TRBV10-3, the J call TRBJ2-3; 8 positions agree with TRBD2. V trimming: 3 bases; J trimming: 6 bases; junction bases outside the gene matches: 11. CDR1 is ENHRY, CDR2 SYGVKD, per germline. The CDR3 consists of 16 residues. CDR3 nucleotides: TGTGCCATCAGTGAACGAGGAGCCGGCGGGGGGGATACGCAGTATTTT. Translating it yields CAISERGAGGGDTQYF.

V gene TRBV7-8 combines with J gene TRBJ2-7, with a weak D call TRBD2 (7 bases). CDR1 SGHVS and CDR2 FQNEAQ come from the germline V gene. The CDR3 covers 14 residues. V shed 6 bases and J shed 6 bases, with 18 bases lying between them. The CDR3 bases are TGTGCCAGCAGTCCCCTAGTGGGGGGGCGCGAGCAGTACTTC. The encoded protein is CASSPLVGGREQYF.

The chain recombines TRBV6-6 with TRBJ1-4, with TRBD1 identical over 9 bases. V lost 10 bases to trimming and J lost 8 bases; unmatched junction nucleotides: 14. The germline CDR1 and CDR2 sequences are MNHNY and SVGAGI (reference sequence). The CDR3 loop spans 15 amino acids. This chain's CDR3 is CATNSRDRVGEKLFF. CDR3 sequence (DNA): TGTGCCACCAATTCCCGGGACAGGGTCGGGGAAAAACTGTTTTTT.

This clone was seen a handful of times. The CDR3, as DNA: TGCGCCAGCACCCCTGGGTCGGGGGGGCGAGAGCAGTACTTC. Translated: CASTPGSGGREQYF. V and J are TRBV5-1 and TRBJ2-7; TRBD2 aligns across 8 bases. With 6 bases clipped from V and 7 bases from J, the junction kept 12 bases outside the gene matches. The CDR3 is 14 residues long. Per germline, CDR1 SGHRS and CDR2 YFSETQ.